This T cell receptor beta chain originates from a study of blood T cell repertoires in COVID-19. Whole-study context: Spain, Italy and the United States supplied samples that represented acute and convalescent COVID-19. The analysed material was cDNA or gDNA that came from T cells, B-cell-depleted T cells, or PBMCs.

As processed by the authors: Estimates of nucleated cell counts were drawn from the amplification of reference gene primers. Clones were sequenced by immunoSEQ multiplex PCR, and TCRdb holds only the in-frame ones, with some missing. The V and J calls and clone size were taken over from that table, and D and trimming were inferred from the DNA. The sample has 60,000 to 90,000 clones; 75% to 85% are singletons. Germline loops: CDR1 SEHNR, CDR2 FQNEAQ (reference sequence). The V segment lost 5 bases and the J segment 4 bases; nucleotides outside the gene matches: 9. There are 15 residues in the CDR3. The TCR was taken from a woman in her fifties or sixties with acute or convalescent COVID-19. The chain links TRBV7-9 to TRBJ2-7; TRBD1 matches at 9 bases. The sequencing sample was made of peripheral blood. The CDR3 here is CASSIGTGIKYEQYF. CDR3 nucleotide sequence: TGTGCCAGCAGCATAGGGACAGGGATTAAGTACGAGCAGTACTTC.